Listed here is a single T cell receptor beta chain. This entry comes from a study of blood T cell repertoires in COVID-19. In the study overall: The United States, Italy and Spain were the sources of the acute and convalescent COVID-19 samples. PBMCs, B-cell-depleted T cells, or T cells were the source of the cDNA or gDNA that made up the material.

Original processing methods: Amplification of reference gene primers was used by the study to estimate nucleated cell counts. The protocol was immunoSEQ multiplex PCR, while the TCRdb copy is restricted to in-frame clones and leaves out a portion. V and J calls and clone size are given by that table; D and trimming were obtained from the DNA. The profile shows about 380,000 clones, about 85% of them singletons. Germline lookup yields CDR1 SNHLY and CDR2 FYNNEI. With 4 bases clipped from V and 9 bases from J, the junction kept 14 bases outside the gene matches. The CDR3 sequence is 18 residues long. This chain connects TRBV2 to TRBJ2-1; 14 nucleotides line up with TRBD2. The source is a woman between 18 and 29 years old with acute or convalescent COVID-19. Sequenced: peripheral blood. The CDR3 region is CASSVPRTSGGSEVEQFF. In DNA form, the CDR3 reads TGTGCCAGCAGTGTCCCGAGGACTAGCGGGGGGAGTGAGGTTGAGCAGTTCTTC. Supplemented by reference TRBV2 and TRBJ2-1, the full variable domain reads EPEVTQTPSHQVTQMGQEVILRCVPISNHLYFYWYRQILGQKVEFLVSFYNNEISEKSEIFDDQFSVERPDGSNFTLKIRSTKLEDSAMYFCASSVPRTSGGSEVEQFFGPGTRLTVL.